This paragraph covers one T cell receptor (beta chain) sequence. This sample stems from a study of blood T cell repertoires in COVID-19. The wider study: Samples of COVID-19 (acute and convalescent) were obtained from the United States, Italy and Spain. PBMCs, B-cell-depleted T cells, or T cells provided the cDNA or gDNA that made up the material.

The CDR3 is 15 residues long. Germline V gene sequence: CDR1 KGHSH, CDR2 LQKENI. Trimming took 3 bases from V and 0 from J, leaving 10 bases between them. Original processing methods: By means of reference gene primer amplification, nucleated cell counts were estimated. Data came from immunoSEQ multiplex PCR; TCRdb stores just in-frame clones and leaves some out. Clonal size and the V and J genes are those of that table, whereas D and trimming came from the DNA. The sample lists 100,000 or so clones, over 75% occurring once. The source material was peripheral blood. The TCR comes from a man in his 60s with acute or convalescent COVID-19. The chain employs TRBV18 and TRBJ2-3; tentatively, D is TRBD2 (5 bases). CDR3 sequence reads: CASSPRGSSTDTQYF. The DNA of the CDR3 is TGTGCCAGCTCACCCCGAGGGTCTAGCACAGATACGCAGTATTTT.